Following are 22 T cell receptor beta chains from one sample sequenced in a study of molecular identifiers for immune sequencing clone quantification. A single record per CDR3 protein comes from TCRdb applying MiXCR to the PCR reads. The profile shows about 640,000 distinct CDR3 sequences, 20% of them singletons. The sample was naive CD8+ T cells from blood, with Jurkat cell RNA spiked in. Subset reported: FACS-sorted CD8+CD4-CCR7+CD45RA+ naive T cells. The receptors were sampled from a human donor in good health. Some libraries in this study had Jurkat cell RNA spiked in.

This clonotype was found many times. The chain uses TRBV12-3 or TRBV12-4 and TRBJ1-6; no firm D call. Trimming left V 7 bases short and J 8 bases short, with 12 bases between. The CDR3 runs 13 residues. Here the CDR3 reads CASKYFLDSPLHF. Here the CDR3 DNA reads TGTGCCAGCAAATATTTTCTCGATTCACCCCTCCACTTT.

Comment on this clonotype: Being one base from a much bigger clone, this may be a read error. This CDR3 fails to terminate in the conserved phenylalanine or tryptophan, so it likely reflects a read error. This chain links TRBV5-6 with TRBJ2-7, with 7 bases fitting TRBD1. V trimming: 4 bases; J trimming: 3 bases; junction bases outside the gene matches: 7. This CDR3 is 14 amino acids long. Germline CDR1 SGHDT, CDR2 YYEEEE. The DNA of the CDR3 is TGTGCCAGCAGCCCTTGGTACAGGGGCTACGAGCAGTACCTC. Its protein is CASSPWYRGYEQYL.

For this clonotype: This may come from a read error, since a much larger clone is one base off. The V and J genes are TRBV12-3 or TRBV12-4 and TRBJ2-3, with D maybe TRBD1 (5 bases). The CDR3 totals 13 residues. CDR3 sequence (DNA): TGTGCCAGCAAGATGTTATCCACAGGTACGCAGTATTTT. Translated: CASKMLSTGTQYF.

This clonotype appeared a single time. A much larger clone differs from this one at a single base, so this may be a read error. This chain uses TRBV5-3 with TRBJ1-1, with unresolved D. TRBV5-3 is sorted into the ORF group, with uncertain function. There are 16 residues in the CDR3. The CDR3: CASSFMVTVLNTEAFF. The CDR3 bases are TGTGCCAGCAGCTTCATGGTCACGGTCCTGAACACTGAAGCTTTCTTT.

The rearrangement joins TRBV6-2 or TRBV6-3 to TRBJ2-2, with TRBD1 matching over 8 bases. The CDR3 runs 15 residues. The V gene end was trimmed by 2 bases and the J gene end by 8 bases; junction bases not matched to a gene: 7. Germline assignment: CDR1 MNHEY and CDR2 SVGEGT. DNA of the CDR3: TGTGCCAGCAGTTACGCGACAGGGGTAAAGGGGGAGCTGTTTTTT. Translating it yields CASSYATGVKGELFF.

This clonotype appeared many times. The chain recombines TRBV6-1 with TRBJ1-5, with a tentative D call TRBD1 (6 bases). Germline V lookup: CDR1 MNHNS, CDR2 SASEGT. V dropped 1 base and J dropped 3 bases, with 10 bases sitting between them. The CDR3 is 15 amino acids. DNA of the CDR3: TGTGCCAGCAGTGAAGACAGGGCCAACAATCAGCCCCAGCATTTT. Its protein is CASSEDRANNQPQHF.

V and J are TRBV12-3 or TRBV12-4 and TRBJ2-2; 10 bases are a match to TRBD1. The CDR3 runs to 17 residues. Unmatched junction bases numbered 9, after V lost 5 bases and J lost 3 bases. In nucleotides, the CDR3 is TGTGCCAGCAGTCCCCTCGGGGACAGGGGTCACACCGGGGAGCTGTTTTTT. Protein product: CASSPLGDRGHTGELFF.

A few counts support this clonotype. This may be a read error: a much more frequent sequence differs by one nucleotide. The chain recombines TRBV28 with TRBJ1-5; D not certain. CDR3 length: 17 amino acids. Germline V gives CDR1 MDHEN, CDR2 SYDVKM. The CDR3 loop reads CASSLKVTGTRNQPQRF. The CDR3 nucleotides read TGTGCCAGCAGTTTGAAAGTAACGGGTACGAGGAATCAGCCCCAGCGTTTT. Supplemented by reference TRBV28 and TRBJ1-5, the full variable domain reads DVKVTQSSRYLVKRTGEKVFLECVQDMDHENMFWYRQDPGLGLRLIYFSYDVKMKEKGDIPEGYSVSREKKERFSLILESASTNQTSMYLCASSLKVTGTRNQPQRFGDGTRLSIL.

The chain links TRBV6-1 to TRBJ2-1, with TRBD1 matching 8 bases. CDR1 and CDR2 from the germline V gene are MNHNS and SASEGT. With V trimmed by 5 bases and J by 8 bases, 11 bases remained unmatched. The CDR3 extends over 15 amino acids. CDR3 loop: CASSKTDRADYEQFF. In DNA form, the CDR3 reads TGTGCCAGCAGTAAAACGGACAGGGCGGATTATGAGCAGTTCTTC.

The chain is built from TRBV7-9 and TRBJ2-3; 8 nucleotides align to TRBD2. The CDR3 spans 18 residues. Trimming cost V 5 bases and J 4 bases; bases outside gene matches: 17. Germline V gene lookup returns CDR1 SEHNR and CDR2 FQNEAQ (reference sequence). CDR3: CASSAPGGGLESADTQYF. CDR3 DNA sequence: TGTGCCAGCAGCGCCCCCGGGGGGGGGCTGGAGAGCGCAGATACGCAGTATTTT.

Only a few counts were recorded for this clonotype. V usage is TRBV27 and J usage is TRBJ2-1; 12 positions match TRBD2. Looked up from germline, CDR1 is MNHEY and CDR2 is SMNVEV (reference sequence). This CDR3 is 16 amino acids long. The J segment lost 4 bases and the V segment lost 6 bases, leaving 7 bases of the junction unmatched. CDR3 residues: CASSDRLAGEYNEQFF. As DNA, the CDR3 is TGTGCCAGCAGCGACAGACTAGCGGGAGAGTACAATGAGCAGTTCTTC.

To note about this clonotype: The CDR3 does not close with the conserved phenylalanine or tryptophan, likely indicating a read error. This chain joins TRBV12-3 or TRBV12-4 and TRBJ2-3; a possible D gene is TRBD2 (6 bases). The CDR3 covers 13 residues. V was cut by 6 bases and J by 6 bases, with 13 bases left in between. In DNA form, the CDR3 reads TGTGCCAGCAGCGTCGGAGGGGCGGATACGCAGTATTCT. Translation: CASSVGGADTQYS.

There are a few counts of this clonotype. The chain is built from TRBV30 and TRBJ2-5; 8 positions agree with TRBD2. Germline CDR1 and CDR2: GTSNPN and SVGIG (reference sequence). The length of the CDR3 is 13 residues. With V trimmed by 0 bases and J by 4 bases, 1 base remained unmatched. This CDR3 reads CAWSVAGAETQYF. Here the CDR3 DNA reads TGTGCCTGGAGTGTAGCGGGGGCAGAGACCCAGTACTTC.

This clonotype showed up many times. The gene calls are TRBV11-2 and TRBJ1-1; D not resolved. The CDR3 contains 12 residues. The V end was cut by 4 bases, the J end by 8 bases, with 11 bases between. Germline loops: CDR1 SGHAT, CDR2 FQNNGV. The chain's CDR3 is CASSSPDLEAFF. Here the CDR3 DNA reads TGTGCCAGCAGCTCCCCAGATCTGGAAGCTTTCTTT.

The chain recombines TRBV6-2 or TRBV6-3 with TRBJ2-1; D possibly corresponds to TRBD2 (6 bases). Germline V lookup: CDR1 MNHEY, CDR2 SVGEGT. With 5 bases removed from V and 4 bases from J, the gap between germline ends came to 12 bases. The CDR3 totals 14 residues. The CDR3 DNA reads as TGTGCCAGCAGTATACATAGCGGATACAATGAGCAGTTCTTC. Translating it yields CASSIHSGYNEQFF.

The V gene is TRBV3-1, the J gene TRBJ2-1; D is unresolved. The CDR3 sequence is 15 residues long. Germline assignment: CDR1 LGHDT and CDR2 YNNKEL (reference sequence). V gave up 1 base and J gave up 4 bases, with 11 bases separating them. In nucleotides, the CDR3 is TGTGCCAGCAGCCAAGCGGAGACATCTTACAATGAGCAGTTCTTC. It specifies CASSQAETSYNEQFF.

In its sample, this clonotype was seen many times. V and J are TRBV7-9 and TRBJ2-3; D ambiguous. CDR1 and CDR2 (germline): SEHNR, FQNEAQ (reference sequence). The V end was cut by 2 bases, the J end by 5 bases, with 11 bases between. The CDR3 is 14 amino acids. CDR3 residues: CASSLPSDGDTQYF. The CDR3 DNA follows: TGTGCCAGCAGCTTACCCTCTGACGGAGATACGCAGTATTTT. Full variable domain (rest looked up from reference TRBV7-9 and TRBJ2-3): DTGVSQNPRHKITKRGQNVTFRCDPISEHNRLYWYRQTLGQGPEFLTYFQNEAQLEKSRLLSDRFSAERPKGSFSTLEIQRTEQGDSAMYLCASSLPSDGDTQYFGPGTRLTVL.

Details on this clonotype: Being one base from a much bigger clone, this may be a read error. The V call is TRBV5-1, the J call TRBJ1-4; a possible D gene is TRBD1 (5 bases). This CDR3 region has 14 residues. Trimming cost V 4 bases and J 6 bases, with 13 bases left between them. Germline V lookup: CDR1 SGHRS, CDR2 YFSETQ. In nucleotides, the CDR3 is TGCGCCAGCAGCCTCGACAAGGGGCATGAAAAACTGTTTTTT. This sequence encodes CASSLDKGHEKLFF.

Note on this clonotype: A much larger clone is a single base away; this may be a read error. No conserved phenylalanine or tryptophan is present at the end of the CDR3, so a read error is the likely explanation. The rearrangement joins TRBV7-6 to TRBJ1-1; D unclear. The germline V and J ends were trimmed by 6 bases and 5 bases, with 10 bases remaining between them. The CDR3 covers 12 residues. Germline V gene lookup returns CDR1 SGHVS and CDR2 FNYEAQ. CDR3 coding DNA: TGTGCCAGCAGTAACCCAACGACTGAAGCTTTCATT. Its translation: CASSNPTTEAFI.

This clonotype was seen ten or more times. V and J are TRBV5-1 and TRBJ1-2, with unresolved D. Germline CDR1 is SGHRS and CDR2 is YFSETQ. The CDR3 contains 14 residues. The V end was cut by 4 bases, the J end by 4 bases, with 14 bases between. The chain's CDR3 is CASSQSGNAYGYTF. The CDR3 DNA reads as TGCGCCAGCAGCCAATCAGGCAACGCCTATGGCTACACCTTC.

As for this clonotype: A read error is likely, as this CDR3 ends without the conserved phenylalanine or tryptophan. The chain is built from TRBV27 and TRBJ1-5; 7 bases fit TRBD1. The V gene's germline CDR1 is MNHEY and CDR2 SMNVEV (reference sequence). Losses at the gene ends were 6 bases for V and 2 bases for J; bases not matched to a gene: 1. The CDR3 spans 13 residues. The CDR3 reads CASSGTGNQPQHC. Written as DNA, the CDR3 is TGTGCCAGCAGCGGGACAGGCAATCAGCCCCAGCATTGT.

The chain is built from TRBV24-1 and TRBJ2-3; TRBD2 matches 8 bases. This CDR3 contains 12 residues. V shed 6 bases and J 10 bases; nucleotides not matched to a gene: 5. From germline, CDR1 is KGHDR and CDR2 SFDVKD. The CDR3 loop is CATSSGGSSQYF. CDR3 DNA: TGTGCCACCAGTTCGGGGGGGAGTTCGCAGTATTTT.